Listed below are T cell receptor beta chains from one sample, sequenced in a study of blood T cell repertoires in COVID-19. TCRdb keeps only in-frame clones here, not all; method: immunoSEQ multiplex PCR. Here the sample spans 150,000 to 200,000 clones, approximately 86% being singletons. The material sequenced was peripheral blood. These receptors all come from a man aged 45 to 65 with active or convalescent COVID-19. Each CDR3 is given with its conserved first and last residue. Each record gives: J gene, V gene, clone size, D gene, CDR3 DNA, CDR3 protein. D genes are given only for firm matches. Some rows have no size entry. The others give once, few or many, or a class for an expanded clone.

>TRBJ1-2|TRBV5-5|.|TRBD1
TGTGCCAGCAGCCGAACGACAGGGGCTAACTATGGCTACACCTTC
CASSRTTGANYGYTF
>TRBJ2-2|TRBV2|.|.
TGTGCCAGCAGTGAAAGACTAGCGAACACCGGGGAGCTGTTTTTT
CASSERLANTGELFF
>TRBJ1-3|TRBV18|.|.
TGTGCCAGCTCACCCTCGGGGGTAGCTGGAAACACCATATATTTT
CASSPSGVAGNTIYF
>TRBJ2-2|TRBV11-3|few|.
TGTGCCAGCAGCAAGGAAGGGGGTATGACCGGGGAGCTGTTTTTT
CASSKEGGMTGELFF
>TRBJ1-1|TRBV12-3/TRBV12-4|.|TRBD1
TGTGCCAGCAGCCGACAGGGTCTGGGAGCTTTCTTT
CASSRQGLGAFF
>TRBJ2-3|TRBV13|.|.
TGTGCCAGCAGTTATACAGATACGCAGTATTTT
CASSYTDTQYF
>TRBJ1-6|TRBV4-1|few|TRBD1
TGCGCCAGCAGCCAAGACAGGGGGCGCTTCCTAACGAGCTCCTATAATTCACCCCTCCACTTT
CASSQDRGRFLTSSYNSPLHF
>TRBJ2-2|TRBV5-1|.|.
TGCGCCAGCAGCTTGGCCGGGGTAAACACCGGGGAGCTGTTTTTT
CASSLAGVNTGELFF
>TRBJ1-2|TRBV30|.|TRBD1
TGTGCCTGGAGGACAGGGTTAGCTAACTATGGCTACACCTTC
CAWRTGLANYGYTF
>TRBJ2-1|TRBV28|.|.
TGTGCCAGCAGGTCAGGGTGGGCAGGTGAGCAGTTCTTC
CASRSGWAGEQFF
>TRBJ2-5|TRBV6-5|once|.
TGTGCCAGCAGTTCGACTACAATCCAAGAGACCCAGTACTTC
CASSSTTIQETQYF
>TRBJ1-4|TRBV9|.|TRBD1
TGTGCCAGCAGTGCTAGGGGGACAGTTAATGAAAAACTGTTTTTT
CASSARGTVNEKLFF
>TRBJ1-3|TRBV6-5|.|TRBD1
TGTGCCAGCAGTTCGGGACAGAGCTCTGGAAACACCATATATTTT
CASSSGQSSGNTIYF
>TRBJ1-2|TRBV5-4|.|TRBD1
TGTGCCAGCAGCCGGACAGGGCTCTATGGCTACACCTTC
CASSRTGLYGYTF
>TRBJ2-3|TRBV7-9|.|.
TGTGCCAGCAGCTTAGGTGTGACCGGAAGGGCGGGAGATACGCAGTATTTT
CASSLGVTGRAGDTQYF
>TRBJ2-1|TRBV5-6|.|TRBD2
TGTGCCAGCAGACTAGCGGGAGGAGGTGAGCAGTTCTTC
CASRLAGGGEQFF
>TRBJ1-2|TRBV2|.|TRBD1
TGTGCCAGCAGGGGGACAGGAGGCGGCTACACCTTC
CASRGTGGGYTF
>TRBJ1-2|TRBV3-1/TRBV3-2|.|.
TGTGCCAGCAGCCAAGAACCGGAGCTTAAGGGCTACACCTTC
CASSQEPELKGYTF
>TRBJ2-5|TRBV19|.|TRBD1
TGTGCCAGTAGTTATGGGGACAGGGATCAAGAGACCCAGTACTTC
CASSYGDRDQETQYF
>TRBJ2-7|TRBV6-5|.|.
TGTGCCAGCAGTTCCCACAGCTACGAGCAGTACTTC
CASSSHSYEQYF